A single sample is the source of the 8 T cell receptor beta chains below, sequenced in a study of cytomegalovirus exposure and HLA in healthy donors. The PCR employed 60 Vbeta primers together with 13 Jbeta primers. Libraries were prepared by immunoSEQ multiplex PCR; TCRdb keeps only in-frame clonotypes and omits some of them. This table has roughly 110,000 clones, 67% appearing once. Sequencing input: PBMCs. The receptors were gathered from a man aged 18 to 30 in good health and CMV-seropositive.

This clone was detected a few times. This chain uses TRBV5-6 with TRBJ2-5; 7 nucleotides line up with TRBD2. Looked up from germline, CDR1 is SGHDT and CDR2 is YYEEEE. V was clipped by 4 bases and J by 1 base; unmatched bases: 10. This CDR3 is 16 amino acids long. The CDR3 here is CASSPSLGLLQETQYF. For the CDR3, the DNA is TGTGCCAGCAGCCCCTCTCTGGGACTACTCCAAGAGACCCAGTACTTC.

The CDR3 here is CASSEAWGLAGGPQETQYF. Here the CDR3 DNA reads TGTGCCAGCAGTGAAGCTTGGGGACTAGCGGGGGGGCCGCAAGAGACCCAGTACTTC. The chain carries TRBV2 and TRBJ2-5; 16 nucleotides match TRBD2. Germline values: CDR1 SNHLY, CDR2 FYNNEI. The ends lost 0 bases at V and 2 bases at J; junction bases unmatched: 6. CDR3 length equals 19 residues.

This clone has a handful of counts. The V gene is TRBV5-4, the J gene TRBJ2-2; TRBD1 matches at 7 bases. V lost 4 bases, J lost 4 bases, and 10 bases stayed unmatched. Germline lookup yields CDR1 SGHNT and CDR2 YYREEE (reference sequence). The CDR3 covers 16 residues. The CDR3 DNA reads TGTGCCAGCAGCCACAAACAGGGGTCGGGCACCGGGGAGCTGTTTTTT. Protein sequence: CASSHKQGSGTGELFF.

The chain recombines TRBV4-1 with TRBJ1-5; 7 positions match TRBD1. Germline trimming cut 4 bases from V and 2 bases from J; bases unmatched to any gene: 8. Germline V lookup: CDR1 MGHRA, CDR2 YSYEKL. This CDR3 has 16 residues. CDR3 residues: CASSLDRTVGNQPQHF. DNA for the CDR3: TGCGCCAGCAGCCTGGACAGGACAGTGGGCAATCAGCCCCAGCATTTT.

The V gene is TRBV4-1, the J gene TRBJ1-6; D not resolved. Trimming removed 6 bases at V and 1 base at J, with 10 bases between. This CDR3 has 15 amino acids. Per the germline V gene, CDR1 is MGHRA and CDR2 is YSYEKL. CDR3 coding DNA: TGCGCCAGCAGGTTCCAGGATTCCTATAATTCACCCCTCCACTTT. It specifies CASRFQDSYNSPLHF.

The rearrangement uses TRBV6-1 and TRBJ1-2; 7 bases map to TRBD1. Germline V gives CDR1 MNHNS, CDR2 SASEGT. The CDR3 covers 14 residues. The V gene end was trimmed by 1 base and the J gene end by 7 bases; junction bases not matched to a gene: 6. The CDR3 reads CASSEDRGFSGYTF. CDR3 DNA: TGTGCCAGCAGTGAAGACAGGGGATTCTCTGGCTACACCTTC.

This chain connects TRBV28 to TRBJ1-1; 9 positions agree with TRBD1. CDR3 length: 16 residues. The J segment lost 0 bases and the V segment lost 2 bases, leaving 4 bases of the junction unmatched. Looked up from germline, CDR1 is MDHEN and CDR2 is SYDVKM. The CDR3 sequence is CASSLGGTGLNTEAFF. The CDR3 coding sequence is TGTGCCAGCAGTTTAGGTGGGACAGGGTTGAACACTGAAGCTTTCTTT.

A few counts support this clone. The genes are TRBV6-6 and TRBJ2-7; 9 bases match TRBD1. From germline, CDR1 is MNHNY and CDR2 SVGAGI (reference sequence). Germline trimming cut 5 bases from V and 3 bases from J; bases unmatched to any gene: 11. This CDR3 has 16 residues. The CDR3 nucleotides read TGTGCCAGCAGTAACCAACCCGGGACAGGGATCTACGAGCAGTACGTC. This gives the protein CASSNQPGTGIYEQYV.